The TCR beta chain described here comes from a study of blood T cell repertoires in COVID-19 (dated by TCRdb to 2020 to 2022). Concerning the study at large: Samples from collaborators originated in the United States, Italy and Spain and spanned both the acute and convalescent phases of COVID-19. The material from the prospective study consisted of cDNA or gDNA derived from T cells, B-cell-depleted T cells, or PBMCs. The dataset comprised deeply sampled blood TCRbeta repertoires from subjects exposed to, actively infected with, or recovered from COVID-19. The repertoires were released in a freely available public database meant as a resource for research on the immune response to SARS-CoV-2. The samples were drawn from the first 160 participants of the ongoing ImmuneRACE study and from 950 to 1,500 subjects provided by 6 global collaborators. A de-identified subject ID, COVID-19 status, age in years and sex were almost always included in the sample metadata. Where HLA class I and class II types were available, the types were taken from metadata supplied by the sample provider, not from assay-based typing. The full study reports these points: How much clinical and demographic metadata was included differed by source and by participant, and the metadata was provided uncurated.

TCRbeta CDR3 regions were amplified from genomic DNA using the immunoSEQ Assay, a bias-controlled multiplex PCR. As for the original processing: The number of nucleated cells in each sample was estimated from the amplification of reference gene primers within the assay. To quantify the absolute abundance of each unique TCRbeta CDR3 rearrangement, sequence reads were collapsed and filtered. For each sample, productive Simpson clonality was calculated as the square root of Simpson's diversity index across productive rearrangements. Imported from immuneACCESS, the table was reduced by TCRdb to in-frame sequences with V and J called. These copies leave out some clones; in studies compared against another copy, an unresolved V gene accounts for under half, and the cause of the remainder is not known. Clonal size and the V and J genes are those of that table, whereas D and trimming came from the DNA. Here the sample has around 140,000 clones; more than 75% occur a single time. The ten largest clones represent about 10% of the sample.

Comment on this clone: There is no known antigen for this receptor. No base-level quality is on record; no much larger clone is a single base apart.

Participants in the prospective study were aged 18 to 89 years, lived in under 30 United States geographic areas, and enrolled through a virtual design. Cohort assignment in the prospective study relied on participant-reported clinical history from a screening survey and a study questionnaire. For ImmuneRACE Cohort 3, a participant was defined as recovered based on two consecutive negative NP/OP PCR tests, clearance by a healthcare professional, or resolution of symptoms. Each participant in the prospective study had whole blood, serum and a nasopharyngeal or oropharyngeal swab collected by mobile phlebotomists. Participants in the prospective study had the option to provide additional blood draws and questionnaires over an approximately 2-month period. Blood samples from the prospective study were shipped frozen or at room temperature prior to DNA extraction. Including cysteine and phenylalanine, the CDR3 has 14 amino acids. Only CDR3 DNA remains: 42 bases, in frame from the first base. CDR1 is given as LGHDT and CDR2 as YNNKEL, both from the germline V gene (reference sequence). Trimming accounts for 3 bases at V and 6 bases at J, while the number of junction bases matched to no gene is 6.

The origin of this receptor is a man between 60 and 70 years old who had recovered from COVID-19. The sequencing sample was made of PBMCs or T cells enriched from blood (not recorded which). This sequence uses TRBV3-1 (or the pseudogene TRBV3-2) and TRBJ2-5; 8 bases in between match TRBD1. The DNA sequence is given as TGTGCCAGCAGCCATACGGACAGGGTCCAGACCCAGTACTTC. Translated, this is CASSHTDRVQTQYF.